Reported below is one T cell receptor (beta chain). Source study methods: The assay estimated nucleated cells by amplifying reference gene primers. Assay: immunoSEQ multiplex PCR; the TCRdb copy retains only in-frame clones and omits some. V and J calls and clone size are given by that table; D and trimming were obtained from the DNA. The table has 150,000 to 200,000 clones, roughly three quarters seen once. This sample was included in a study of blood T cell repertoires in COVID-19. Looking at the study overall: The study drew acute and convalescent COVID-19 samples from the United States, Italy and Spain. T cells, B-cell-depleted T cells, or PBMCs provided the cDNA or gDNA that served as material.

The CDR3 is made up of 17 amino acids. The chain has TRBV12-2 and TRBJ2-5; the DNA was not used to check the table's D call, TRBD1. TRBV12-2 is described as a pseudogene. The receptor comes from a woman between 50 and 59 years old with acute COVID-19. Specimen: PBMCs or T cells enriched from blood (not recorded which). Written as DNA, the CDR3 is TGTGCAAGTCGCTTACTTCAGGGGACGGTCCTCCAAGAGACCCAGTACTTC. Translating it yields CASRLLQGTVLQETQYF.